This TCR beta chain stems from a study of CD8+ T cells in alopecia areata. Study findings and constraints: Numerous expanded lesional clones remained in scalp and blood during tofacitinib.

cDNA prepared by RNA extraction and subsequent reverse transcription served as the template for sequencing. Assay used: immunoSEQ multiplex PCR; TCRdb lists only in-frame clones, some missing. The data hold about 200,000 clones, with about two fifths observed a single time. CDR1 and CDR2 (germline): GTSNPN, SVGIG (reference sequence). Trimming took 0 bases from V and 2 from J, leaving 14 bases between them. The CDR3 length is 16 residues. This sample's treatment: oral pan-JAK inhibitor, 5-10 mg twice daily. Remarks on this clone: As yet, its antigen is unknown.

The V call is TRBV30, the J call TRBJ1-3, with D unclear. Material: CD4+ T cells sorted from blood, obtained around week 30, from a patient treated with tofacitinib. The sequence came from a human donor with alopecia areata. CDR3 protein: CAWSVNSLWAGNTIYF. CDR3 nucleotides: TGTGCCTGGAGTGTTAATAGTTTGTGGGCTGGAAACACCATATATTTT.